This is a list of T cell receptor beta chains from one sample in a study of graft-versus-host responses after intestinal transplantation. TCRdb's copy holds only in-frame clones and misses some; the assay was immunoSEQ multiplex PCR. The repertoire has approximately 89,000 clones, 75% to 95% of them found once; the top ten carry 15% to 20%. The starting material was PBMCs, obtained 450 to 480 days after intestinal transplant. The receptor set was obtained from a human patient who received an intestinal transplant, so some T cells may come from the graft donor. CDR3s leave out the opening cysteine and the closing phenylalanine or tryptophan. The D gene is left open where the match is weak.

cdr3_aa: ASKSSGQPQH; v_call: TRBV27; j_call: TRBJ1-5; d_call: NA
cdr3_aa: ASIGQGVNEQF; v_call: TRBV6-1; j_call: TRBJ2-1; d_call: NA
cdr3_aa: ASSEEVSGNTIY; v_call: TRBV2; j_call: TRBJ1-3; d_call: NA
cdr3_aa: ASTLTVFYEQY; v_call: TRBV6-1; j_call: TRBJ2-7; d_call: NA
cdr3_aa: ASSLDTEAF; v_call: TRBV28; j_call: TRBJ1-1; d_call: NA
cdr3_aa: ASSFGSETQY; v_call: TRBV11-2; j_call: TRBJ2-5; d_call: NA
cdr3_aa: ASSSGGQTYNEQF; v_call: TRBV7-3; j_call: TRBJ2-1; d_call: TRBD1
cdr3_aa: SVEGGQETQY; v_call: TRBV29-1; j_call: TRBJ2-5; d_call: NA
cdr3_aa: ASSGRNGNTIY; v_call: TRBV5-5; j_call: TRBJ1-3; d_call: NA
cdr3_aa: ASSEVPGTGYGYT; v_call: TRBV6-1; j_call: TRBJ1-2; d_call: TRBD1
cdr3_aa: ASTSRSYNEQF; v_call: TRBV6-5; j_call: TRBJ2-1; d_call: NA
cdr3_aa: ASSLIPGISEAF; v_call: TRBV7-3; j_call: TRBJ1-1; d_call: NA
cdr3_aa: ASSLGSTNYGYT; v_call: TRBV5-6; j_call: TRBJ1-2; d_call: NA
cdr3_aa: ASSLEQGITNEKLF; v_call: TRBV11-2; j_call: TRBJ1-4; d_call: NA
cdr3_aa: ASSGPGGNTEAF; v_call: TRBV2; j_call: TRBJ1-1; d_call: TRBD1
cdr3_aa: ASSLGGGPPYNEQF; v_call: TRBV7-8; j_call: TRBJ2-1; d_call: NA